These T cell receptor beta chains were read from a single sample in a study of OX40 agonist ivuxolimab in advanced cancers. Using immunoSEQ multiplex PCR, the repertoire was profiled, and TCRdb retains in-frame clones only, with some absent. The table lists tens of thousands of clones, over 75% of them singletons. Sequenced here: CD4+ or CD8+ T cells sorted from blood, sampled in a trial of the OX40 agonist ivuxolimab. All receptors derive from an adult with an advanced solid tumor such as melanoma, head and neck, liver or kidney cancer. Both conserved end residues are part of each CDR3. D genes are given only for firm matches. The size field is filled for only some rows; it gives once, few, many or a size class.

D: TRBD1
J: TRBJ1-2
V: TRBV7-2
size: .
DNA: TGTGCCAGCAGCTCCTATTTGGGACAGGGGAGCCATGGCTACACCTTC
CDR3: CASSSYLGQGSHGYTF

D: TRBD1
J: TRBJ2-5
V: TRBV7-6
size: .
DNA: TGTGCCAGCAGCTTAGGACAGGGAGAAGAGACCCAGTACTTC
CDR3: CASSLGQGEETQYF

D: .
J: TRBJ1-3
V: TRBV7-9
size: .
DNA: TGTGCCAGCAGGGCGTCGGGGCTTGGATCTGGAAACACCATATATTTT
CDR3: CASRASGLGSGNTIYF

D: TRBD2
J: TRBJ2-7
V: TRBV5-1
size: .
DNA: TGCGCCAGCAGCTTGGTCAGCGGGAGGCTCGCGGGTTACGAGCAGTACTTC
CDR3: CASSLVSGRLAGYEQYF

D: .
J: TRBJ2-2
V: TRBV4-1
size: .
DNA: TGCGCCAGCAGCCCTACCCAAACGGGGGAGCTGTTTTTT
CDR3: CASSPTQTGELFF

D: .
J: TRBJ2-7
V: TRBV6-1
size: .
DNA: TGTGCCAGCAGTAGCCGGGACGGCTTTTTATACGAGCAGTACTTC
CDR3: CASSSRDGFLYEQYF

D: .
J: TRBJ2-2
V: TRBV23-1
size: .
DNA: TGCGCCAGCAGTCCCCCGGGGGAAAGATTGAACACCGGGGAGCTGTTTTTT
CDR3: CASSPPGERLNTGELFF

D: .
J: TRBJ1-1
V: TRBV5-1
size: .
DNA: TGCGCCAGCCAAATTATACCGATACCGGGAAACACTGAAGCTTTCTTT
CDR3: CASQIIPIPGNTEAFF

D: .
J: TRBJ1-1
V: TRBV4-2
size: .
DNA: TGTGCCAGCAGCTTACGGGCCCCGGGAGGGAACACTGAAGCTTTCTTT
CDR3: CASSLRAPGGNTEAFF

D: .
J: TRBJ2-7
V: TRBV29-1
size: .
DNA: TGCAGCGTCCTCGACTCCCGTTCCTACGAGCAGTACTTC
CDR3: CSVLDSRSYEQYF

D: .
J: TRBJ1-1
V: TRBV5-4
size: .
DNA: TGTGCCAGCAGCCGGCAAGACACTGAAGCTTTCTTT
CDR3: CASSRQDTEAFF

D: .
J: TRBJ2-1
V: TRBV5-1
size: .
DNA: TGCGCCAGCAGCTCCCGAGGGGACTCCGGCGCGTACAATGAGCAGTTCTTC
CDR3: CASSSRGDSGAYNEQFF

D: TRBD2
J: TRBJ2-7
V: TRBV15
size: once
DNA: TGTGCCACCAGCAGAGAGATAGCGGGGGCGGCCGAGCAGTACTTC
CDR3: CATSREIAGAAEQYF

D: TRBD2
J: TRBJ2-3
V: TRBV10-1
size: few
DNA: TGCGCCAGCAGTGACCCGGGACTAGCGGGGGGCCTCAGCACAGATACGCAGTATTTT
CDR3: CASSDPGLAGGLSTDTQYF

D: .
J: TRBJ2-6
V: TRBV4-3
size: .
DNA: TGCGCCAGCAGCCCAATACCCTCTGGGGCCAACGTCCTGACTTTC
CDR3: CASSPIPSGANVLTF

D: .
J: TRBJ1-3
V: TRBV7-9
size: few
DNA: TGTGCCAGCAGCTTTATTCGCGGGCCCTCTGGAAACACCATATATTTT
CDR3: CASSFIRGPSGNTIYF

D: .
J: TRBJ2-5
V: TRBV6-5
size: few
DNA: TGTGCCAGCAGTCACCCTACCACGGAGACCCAGTACTTC
CDR3: CASSHPTTETQYF

D: TRBD1
J: TRBJ1-1
V: TRBV5-1
size: .
DNA: TGCGCCAGCAGCGGGGAACCGGGACAGGGGGCTGAAGCTTTCTTT
CDR3: CASSGEPGQGAEAFF

D: .
J: TRBJ2-2
V: TRBV21-1
size: .
DNA: TGTGCCAGCAGACCCCTCAAGGGGTCCCACACCGGGGAGCTGTTTTTT
CDR3: CASRPLKGSHTGELFF

D: .
J: TRBJ1-2
V: TRBV6-5
size: .
DNA: TGTGCCAGCAGTGGAGGAACTAACTATGGCTACACCTTC
CDR3: CASSGGTNYGYTF

D: .
J: TRBJ2-7
V: TRBV6-6
size: .
DNA: TGTGCCAGCAGCTCAATGTACGAGCAGTACTTC
CDR3: CASSSMYEQYF

D: TRBD1
J: TRBJ2-7
V: TRBV11-2
size: .
DNA: TGTGCCAGCAGCACCAGGACAGGGGAGGACGAGCAGTACTTC
CDR3: CASSTRTGEDEQYF

D: .
J: TRBJ1-3
V: TRBV6-5
size: .
DNA: TGTGCCAGCAGTTACGGGAGCTCTGGAAACACCATATATTTT
CDR3: CASSYGSSGNTIYF

D: .
J: TRBJ1-1
V: TRBV4-2
size: few
DNA: TGTGCCAGCAGCCAAGAGGGACGGAACACTGAAGCTTTCTTT
CDR3: CASSQEGRNTEAFF

D: TRBD1
J: TRBJ1-3
V: TRBV15
size: .
DNA: TGTGCCACCAGCGGGGGACAGGGATCCGGAAACACCATATATTTT
CDR3: CATSGGQGSGNTIYF

D: TRBD1
J: TRBJ2-1
V: TRBV11-2
size: once
DNA: TGTGCCAGCAGCTTAGTGTGGGGGACAGGGCCCACCGAGCAGTTCTTC
CDR3: CASSLVWGTGPTEQFF

D: .
J: TRBJ1-3
V: TRBV6-1
size: .
DNA: TGTGCCAGCAGACCCTTACAGGGAGGAGGAAACACCATATATTTT
CDR3: CASRPLQGGGNTIYF

D: TRBD1
J: TRBJ2-7
V: TRBV2
size: .
DNA: TGTGCCAGCAGGAAACAGGGGTCCCTCGACGAGCAGTACTTC
CDR3: CASRKQGSLDEQYF

D: TRBD1
J: TRBJ2-3
V: TRBV9
size: .
DNA: TGTGCCAGCAGCGTAGGACAGGGGCCAGGTCGGGATACGCAGTATTTT
CDR3: CASSVGQGPGRDTQYF

D: .
J: TRBJ2-7
V: TRBV6-6
size: .
DNA: TGTGCCAGCAGTTACTCCCCCCATCAGGGATACGAGCAGTACTTC
CDR3: CASSYSPHQGYEQYF

D: .
J: TRBJ2-7
V: TRBV6-5
size: once
DNA: TGTGCCAGCAGACCCCCATCACGAGACGAGCAGTACTTC
CDR3: CASRPPSRDEQYF

D: TRBD2
J: TRBJ2-7
V: TRBV5-4
size: .
DNA: TGTGCCAGCAGCTCCGGGAGGGGGACGACCTACGAGCAGTACTTC
CDR3: CASSSGRGTTYEQYF

D: TRBD1
J: TRBJ1-2
V: TRBV28
size: few
DNA: TGTGCCAGCACCCAACAGGGGGCCTACTATGGCTACACCTTC
CDR3: CASTQQGAYYGYTF

D: TRBD2
J: TRBJ2-7
V: TRBV4-3
size: .
DNA: TGCGCCAGCAGCCAAGAGGCTAGCGGGAGTGGCTACGAGCAGTACTTC
CDR3: CASSQEASGSGYEQYF

D: .
J: TRBJ2-1
V: TRBV18
size: once
DNA: TGTGCCAGCTCACCGCAAGCGCAAAGCTCCTACAATGAGCAGTTCTTC
CDR3: CASSPQAQSSYNEQFF

D: .
J: TRBJ1-4
V: TRBV5-4
size: .
DNA: TGTGCCAGCAGCCGAGACAGAGCAACTAATGAAAAACTGTTTTTT
CDR3: CASSRDRATNEKLFF

D: .
J: TRBJ1-5
V: TRBV7-2
size: .
DNA: TGTGCCAGCAGCTTAGCGGGCAGCCAGCCCCAGCATTTT
CDR3: CASSLAGSQPQHF

D: TRBD1
J: TRBJ1-4
V: TRBV7-2
size: .
DNA: TGTGCCAGCAGCTCAGACAGGGGTAGCGAAAAACTGTTTTTT
CDR3: CASSSDRGSEKLFF

D: TRBD1
J: TRBJ1-2
V: TRBV5-1
size: .
DNA: TGCGCCAGCAGCTTGGGGACAGGGGTCGTCGGGTATGGCTACACCTTC
CDR3: CASSLGTGVVGYGYTF

D: .
J: TRBJ1-2
V: TRBV6-6
size: .
DNA: TGTGCCAGCAATACAGGGCAGACCTATGGCTACACCTTC
CDR3: CASNTGQTYGYTF

D: .
J: TRBJ2-3
V: TRBV7-2
size: .
DNA: TGTGCCAGCAGCCCCCGGACAGATACGCAGTATTTT
CDR3: CASSPRTDTQYF

D: .
J: TRBJ1-3
V: TRBV14
size: .
DNA: TGTGCCAGCAGCCAAGTTGCCGGGGGAGGAAACACCATATATTTT
CDR3: CASSQVAGGGNTIYF

D: .
J: TRBJ2-1
V: TRBV18
size: .
DNA: TGTGCCAGCTCACCTGCAGGGACGCGTAATGAGCAGTTCTTC
CDR3: CASSPAGTRNEQFF

D: TRBD1
J: TRBJ2-1
V: TRBV30
size: .
DNA: TGTGCCTGGAGTCGGACAGGGGACGAGCAGTTCTTC
CDR3: CAWSRTGDEQFF

D: .
J: TRBJ2-7
V: TRBV19
size: .
DNA: TGTGCCAGTAGTATAGATCTTGGCAGGGTAGGCTACGAGCAGTACTTC
CDR3: CASSIDLGRVGYEQYF